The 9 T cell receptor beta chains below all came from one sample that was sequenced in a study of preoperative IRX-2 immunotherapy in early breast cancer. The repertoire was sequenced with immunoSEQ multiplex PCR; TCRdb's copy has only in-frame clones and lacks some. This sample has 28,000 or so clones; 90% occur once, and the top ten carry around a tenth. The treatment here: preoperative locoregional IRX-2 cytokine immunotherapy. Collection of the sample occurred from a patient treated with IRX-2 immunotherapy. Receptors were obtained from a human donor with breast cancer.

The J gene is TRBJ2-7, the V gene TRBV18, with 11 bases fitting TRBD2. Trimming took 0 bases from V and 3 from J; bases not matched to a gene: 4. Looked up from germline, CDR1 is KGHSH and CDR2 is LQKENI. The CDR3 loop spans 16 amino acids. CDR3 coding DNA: TGTGCCAGCTCACCACCGGTAGCGGGGGGGTTCTACGAGCAGTACTTC. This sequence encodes CASSPPVAGGFYEQYF.

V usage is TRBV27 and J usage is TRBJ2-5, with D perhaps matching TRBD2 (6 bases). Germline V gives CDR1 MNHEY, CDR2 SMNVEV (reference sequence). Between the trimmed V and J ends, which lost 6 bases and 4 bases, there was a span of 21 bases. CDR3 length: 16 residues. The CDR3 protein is CASSLKSWRGPETQYF. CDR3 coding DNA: TGTGCCAGCAGCCTGAAGTCGTGGAGGGGACCAGAGACCCAGTACTTC.

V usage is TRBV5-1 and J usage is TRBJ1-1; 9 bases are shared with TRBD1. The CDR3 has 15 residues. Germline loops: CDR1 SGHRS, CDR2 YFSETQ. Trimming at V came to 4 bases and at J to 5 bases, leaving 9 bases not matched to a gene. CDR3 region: CASSRGDREGTEAFF. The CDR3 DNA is TGCGCCAGCAGCAGGGGGGACAGGGAGGGTACTGAAGCTTTCTTT.

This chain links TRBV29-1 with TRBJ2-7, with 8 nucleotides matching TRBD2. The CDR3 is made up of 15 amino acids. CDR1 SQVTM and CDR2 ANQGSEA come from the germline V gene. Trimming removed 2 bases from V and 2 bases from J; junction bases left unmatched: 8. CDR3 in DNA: TGCAGCGTTGAACAGGGGTTAGCGGGACCCTACGAGCAGTACTTC. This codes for CSVEQGLAGPYEQYF.

The CDR3 DNA reads as TGCGCCAGCAGCGGTCGGGAACCCTCCTACGAGCAGTACTTC. Its translation is CASSGREPSYEQYF. J is TRBJ2-7 and V is TRBV5-1; possible D gene TRBD2, 5 bases. V shed 4 bases and J shed 0 bases, with 11 bases lying between them. The CDR3 is made up of 14 amino acids. Germline V CDR1 and CDR2: SGHRS, YFSETQ.

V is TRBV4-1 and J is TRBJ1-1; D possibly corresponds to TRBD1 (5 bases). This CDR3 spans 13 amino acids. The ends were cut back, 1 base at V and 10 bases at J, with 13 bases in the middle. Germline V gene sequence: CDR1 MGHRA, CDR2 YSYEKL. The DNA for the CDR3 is TGCGCCAGCAGCCAAGTCGTGGTACAGGCAGCTTTCTTT. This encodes CASSQVVVQAAFF.

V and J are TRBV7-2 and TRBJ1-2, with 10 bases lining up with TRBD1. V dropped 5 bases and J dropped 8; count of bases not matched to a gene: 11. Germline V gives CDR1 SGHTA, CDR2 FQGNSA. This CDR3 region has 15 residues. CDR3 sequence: CASSNPGQGTFGYTF. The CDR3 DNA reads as TGTGCCAGCAGCAACCCGGGACAGGGGACGTTCGGCTACACCTTC.

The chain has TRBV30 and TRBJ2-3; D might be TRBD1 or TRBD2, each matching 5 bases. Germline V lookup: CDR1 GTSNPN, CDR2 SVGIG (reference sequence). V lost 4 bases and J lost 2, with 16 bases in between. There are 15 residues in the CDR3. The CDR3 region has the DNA TGTGCCTGGACCCGAGGGGACGGCTTCACAGATACGCAGTATTTT. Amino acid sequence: CAWTRGDGFTDTQYF.

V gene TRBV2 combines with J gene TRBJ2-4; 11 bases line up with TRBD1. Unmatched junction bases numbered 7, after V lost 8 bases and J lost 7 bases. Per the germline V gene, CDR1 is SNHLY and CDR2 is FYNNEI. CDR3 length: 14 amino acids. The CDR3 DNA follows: TGTGCCAGCGACACCGGGACAGGGGGGAACATTCAGTACTTC. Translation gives CASDTGTGGNIQYF.